This T cell receptor (beta chain) was obtained from a study of cytomegalovirus exposure and HLA in healthy donors. The table came from immunoSEQ multiplex PCR; TCRdb's copy has only in-frame clones and leaves some out. The data contain 160,000 or so clones, about 82% of them seen just once; the ten biggest clones take up about 2.3%. From germline, CDR1 is LGHNA and CDR2 YNFKEQ. V shed 4 bases, J shed 1 base, and the junction held 8 bases outside the gene matches. The CDR3 runs 17 residues. Sequencing was carried out using PBMCs. The sequence was obtained from a man between 25 and 39 years old in good health and CMV-seropositive. This chain connects TRBV4-2 to TRBJ2-2; 8 nucleotides agree with TRBD2. In DNA form, the CDR3 reads TGTGCCAGCAGCCCCTCAGCGGGGGCCAGGAACACCGGGGAGCTGTTTTTT. Protein: CASSPSAGARNTGELFF.